This T cell receptor (beta chain) was identified in a study of shared clonotypes between healthy human individuals. Study conclusions and caveats: It was the few donors that limited the genetic and exposure-history diversity represented.

Details on this clone: Antigen: not known.

CD8 cells regarded as naive lacked CD45RO, were positively chosen for CCR7, and omitted terminally differentiated effector memory CD45RA+ cells. Assay used: immunoSEQ multiplex PCR; TCRdb lists only in-frame clones, some missing. The data show some 2.1 million clones, roughly 95% seen once. CDR3 size: 14 residues. The germline V gene has CDR1 GTSNPN and CDR2 SVGIG (reference sequence). The V end was cut by 1 base, the J end by 4 bases, with 10 bases between. Sequenced sample: naive CD8+ T cells sorted from blood. The chain is built from TRBV30 and TRBJ2-2, with D perhaps assigned TRBD1 or TRBD2 (5 bases each). The clonotype was recovered from a man in his late teens or twenties in good health. The CDR3 region is CAWSARGGTGELFF. The DNA for the CDR3 is TGTGCCTGGAGTGCGAGGGGCGGCACCGGGGAGCTGTTTTTT.